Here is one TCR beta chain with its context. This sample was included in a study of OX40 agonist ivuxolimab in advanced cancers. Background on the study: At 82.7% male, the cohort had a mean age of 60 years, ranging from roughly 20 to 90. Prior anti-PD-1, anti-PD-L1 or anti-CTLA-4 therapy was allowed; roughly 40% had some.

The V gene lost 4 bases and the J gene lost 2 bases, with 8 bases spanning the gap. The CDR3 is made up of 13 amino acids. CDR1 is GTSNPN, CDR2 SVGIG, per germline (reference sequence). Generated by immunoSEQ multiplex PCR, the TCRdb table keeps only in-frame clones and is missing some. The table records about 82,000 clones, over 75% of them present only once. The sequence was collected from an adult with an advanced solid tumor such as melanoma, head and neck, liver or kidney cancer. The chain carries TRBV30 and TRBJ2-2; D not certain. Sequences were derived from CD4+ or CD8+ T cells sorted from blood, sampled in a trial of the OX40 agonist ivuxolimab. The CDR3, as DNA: TGTGCCTGGAATGACAAAAACACCGGGGAGCTGTTTTTT. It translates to CAWNDKNTGELFF. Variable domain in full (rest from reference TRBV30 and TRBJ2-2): SQTIHQWPATLVQPVGSPLSLECTVEGTSNPNLYWYRQAAGRGLQLLFYSVGIGQISSEVPQNLSASRPQDRQFILSSKKLLLSDSGFYLCAWNDKNTGELFFGEGSRLTVL.